The 32 T cell receptor beta chains below come from one sample, sequenced in a study of cytotoxic CD8 clonotypes in ibrutinib-treated CLL. Here immunoSEQ multiplex PCR was the method, and the copy in TCRdb shows in-frame clones only, minus some. In the table there are some 130,000 clones, over 75% of which are singletons. The input for sequencing was PBMCs, taken after 24 months of ibrutinib treatment. The source is a human donor with chronic lymphocytic leukemia.

The CDR3, as DNA: TGTGCCAGCAGTCCCAGGGGGCCGGCTGAAAAACTGTTTTTT. Translated: CASSPRGPAEKLFF. The chain combines TRBV28 with TRBJ1-4; 8 bases agree with TRBD1. V trimming: 5 bases; J trimming: 7 bases; junction bases outside the gene matches: 6. Germline V gene lookup returns CDR1 MDHEN and CDR2 SYDVKM. This CDR3 spans 14 amino acids. Full variable domain (missing parts from reference TRBV28 and TRBJ1-4): DVKVTQSSRYLVKRTGEKVFLECVQDMDHENMFWYRQDPGLGLRLIYFSYDVKMKEKGDIPEGYSVSREKKERFSLILESASTNQTSMYLCASSPRGPAEKLFFGSGTQLSVL.

The rearrangement links TRBV5-1 to TRBJ2-1, with 10 bases that match TRBD2. This CDR3 comprises 16 residues. V shed 0 bases and J 9 bases; nucleotides not matched to a gene: 9. Germline CDR1 and CDR2: SGHRS and YFSETQ. CDR3 loop: CASSLGAGGPTVEQFF. The DNA of the CDR3 is TGCGCCAGCAGCTTGGGAGCGGGGGGGCCGACGGTTGAGCAGTTCTTC. Using reference TRBV5-1 and TRBJ2-1 for the parts outside the CDR3, the full variable domain is KAGVTQTPRYLIKTRGQQVTLSCSPISGHRSVSWYQQTPGQGLQFLFEYFSETQRNKGNFPGRFSGRQFSNSRSEMNVSTLELGDSALYLCASSLGAGGPTVEQFFGPGTRLTVL.

The chain is built from TRBV2 and TRBJ2-2; TRBD2 aligns across 13 bases. The trim removed 6 bases at V and 7 bases at J, leaving 5 bases unmatched. CDR1 is SNHLY, CDR2 FYNNEI, per germline. The CDR3 contains 15 residues. The CDR3 reads CASRGLAGEDGELFF. CDR3 DNA sequence: TGTGCCAGCAGAGGACTAGCGGGGGAGGACGGGGAGCTGTTTTTT.

The chain employs TRBV12-5 and TRBJ2-7; 9 nucleotides agree with TRBD1. Germline V lookup: CDR1 LGHNT, CDR2 FRNRAP. This CDR3 comprises 20 residues. The V segment lost 2 bases and the J segment 5 bases; nucleotides outside the gene matches: 22. The CDR3 DNA sequence: TGTGCTAGTGGTTTGTCTTCCGGGACAGGGTTATTGGGTGTTGTCCACGAGCAGTACTTC. Protein: CASGLSSGTGLLGVVHEQYF.

CDR3 sequence: CASSQEASSYNSPLHF. The CDR3 DNA reads as TGTGCCAGCAGCCAAGAAGCTAGCTCCTATAATTCACCCCTCCACTTT. The chain joins TRBV4-2 to TRBJ1-6; D unresolved. The CDR3 extends over 16 amino acids. Trimming shortened V by 0 bases and J by 0 bases, and 6 bases separated the two germline ends. Germline-derived CDR1 and CDR2 are LGHNA and YNFKEQ.

The rearrangement joins TRBV7-2 to TRBJ2-7; TRBD1 might be the D (5 bases). Trimming took off 5 bases at V and 7 bases at J, with 21 bases between the two ends. CDR1 and CDR2 from the germline V gene are SGHTA and FQGNSA. The length of the CDR3 is 15 residues. The CDR3 is CASSASGSPASEQYF. For the CDR3, the DNA is TGTGCCAGCAGCGCCTCAGGGTCCCCTGCGAGTGAGCAGTACTTC. Full variable domain (outside the CDR3, taken from reference TRBV7-2 and TRBJ2-7): GAGVSQSPSNKVTEKGKDVELRCDPISGHTALYWYRQSLGQGLEFLIYFQGNSAPDKSGLPSDRFSAERTGGSVSTLTIQRTQQEDSAVYLCASSASGSPASEQYFGPGTRLTVT.

The chain joins TRBV13 to TRBJ1-1; 9 positions agree with TRBD1. The CDR3 runs 15 residues. V shed 5 bases, J shed 5 bases, and the junction held 9 bases outside the gene matches. Germline CDR1 reads PRHDT; CDR2 reads FYEKMQ (reference sequence). CDR3 sequence (DNA): TGTGCCAGCAGCCCCGACAGGGGGAGGCGAACTGAAGCTTTCTTT. Encoded protein: CASSPDRGRRTEAFF.

The J gene is TRBJ2-1, the V gene TRBV28; 13 bases map to TRBD2. This CDR3 has 16 residues. The V gene's germline CDR1 is MDHEN and CDR2 SYDVKM. Germline trimming cut 5 bases from V and 6 bases from J; bases unmatched to any gene: 7. Here the CDR3 reads CASSPLGLAGVNEQFF. CDR3 sequence (DNA): TGTGCCAGCAGTCCTCTCGGACTAGCGGGAGTCAATGAGCAGTTCTTC.

The rearrangement uses TRBV5-1 and TRBJ2-1; 13 nucleotides agree with TRBD2. The germline V gene has CDR1 SGHRS and CDR2 YFSETQ. The CDR3 has 15 residues. Trimming removed 5 bases from V and 10 bases from J; junction bases left unmatched: 9. The CDR3 nucleotides are TGCGCCAGCAGGCGGACTAGCGGGGGTTGGGGAGAGCAGTTCTTC. It yields the protein CASRRTSGGWGEQFF. The variable domain in full, completed from reference TRBV5-1 and TRBJ2-1, reads KAGVTQTPRYLIKTRGQQVTLSCSPISGHRSVSWYQQTPGQGLQFLFEYFSETQRNKGNFPGRFSGRQFSNSRSEMNVSTLELGDSALYLCASRRTSGGWGEQFFGPGTRLTVL.

This chain joins TRBV5-4 and TRBJ2-3; TRBD2 aligns across 7 bases. Germline loops: CDR1 SGHNT, CDR2 YYREEE (reference sequence). This CDR3 comprises 14 residues. J lost 0 bases, V lost 2 bases, and 0 bases had no gene match. CDR3 nucleotide sequence: TGTGCCAGCAGCTTTAGCGGGAGCACAGATACGCAGTATTTT. It encodes CASSFSGSTDTQYF.

The chain combines TRBV7-2 with TRBJ1-5; D is uncertain. From germline, CDR1 is SGHTA and CDR2 FQGNSA. This CDR3 has 15 amino acids. V lost 0 bases to trimming and J lost 4 bases, with 10 bases between them. The CDR3 region has the DNA TGTGCCAGCAGCTTAGCTCCGGGTGGGAATCAGCCCCAGCATTTT. It encodes CASSLAPGGNQPQHF.

This clone was recorded only once. V and J are TRBV5-4 and TRBJ2-1; TRBD2 aligns across 8 bases. Unmatched junction bases numbered 11, after V lost 1 base and J lost 5 bases. CDR1 and CDR2 from the germline V gene are SGHNT and YYREEE (reference sequence). This CDR3 comprises 17 residues. The DNA of the CDR3 is TGTGCCAGCAGCTTGCTCTCCGGGGGGGGCGTCGACAATGAGCAGTTCTTC. Amino acids: CASSLLSGGGVDNEQFF. Filled out from reference TRBV5-4 and TRBJ2-1, the complete variable domain reads ETGVTQSPTHLIKTRGQQVTLRCSSQSGHNTVSWYQQALGQGPQFIFQYYREEENGRGNFPPRFSGLQFPNYSSELNVNALELDDSALYLCASSLLSGGGVDNEQFFGPGTRLTVL.

The chain carries TRBV18 and TRBJ2-7; TRBD1 matches at 9 bases. CDR1 is KGHSH and CDR2 is LQKENI in the germline V gene. The CDR3 totals 15 residues. With 3 bases clipped from V and 5 bases from J, the junction kept 8 bases outside the gene matches. The CDR3 is CASSPYSDRGDEQYF. The CDR3 region has the DNA TGTGCCAGCTCACCGTATTCGGACAGGGGCGACGAGCAGTACTTC.

The CDR3 reads CASSFGSVGGNTEAFF. CDR3 DNA: TGTGCCAGCAGTTTCGGATCGGTTGGGGGGAACACTGAAGCTTTCTTT. The genes are TRBV28 and TRBJ1-1; D possibly corresponds to TRBD1 (5 bases). Per germline, CDR1 MDHEN and CDR2 SYDVKM. Trimming took off 3 bases at V and 1 base at J, with 15 bases between the two ends. This CDR3 is built from 16 residues.

In its sample, this clone was seen many times. This rearrangement joins TRBV5-4 to TRBJ2-3; tentative D call: TRBD1 (5 bases). Germline V lookup: CDR1 SGHNT, CDR2 YYREEE (reference sequence). Deletions cut 10 bases from V and 3 bases from J, with 9 bases between. This CDR3 has 11 residues. CDR3 loop: CAQGATDTQYF. DNA of the CDR3: TGTGCCCAAGGGGCTACAGATACGCAGTATTTT.

This clone appeared a few times. The gene calls are TRBV19 and TRBJ1-1, with a tentative D call TRBD1 (6 bases). Trimming pared 8 bases from V and 1 base from J, leaving 20 bases between. CDR1 is LNHDA, CDR2 SQIVND, per germline (reference sequence). This CDR3 is 16 amino acids long. The CDR3 DNA is TGTGCCAGTGCCTTGACCGGGACAACTAAGAACACTGAAGCTTTCTTT. Amino acids: CASALTGTTKNTEAFF.

The chain joins TRBV5-1 to TRBJ1-4; 7 nucleotides agree with TRBD1. V was clipped by 5 bases and J by 2 bases; unmatched bases: 3. The CDR3 has 14 amino acids. Germline V gene sequence: CDR1 SGHRS, CDR2 YFSETQ. The CDR3 loop is CASSPDRTNEKLFF. The CDR3 DNA reads as TGCGCCAGCAGTCCGGACAGGACTAATGAAAAACTGTTTTTT.

This clone was found once. One end of the junction is discordant with germline, which a read error may explain. This chain uses TRBV20-1 with TRBJ2-5; 9 bases are a match to TRBD2. Per germline, CDR1 DFQATT and CDR2 SNEGSKA (reference sequence). CDR3 length: 11 amino acids. CDR3 bases: TGTAGCCCGCGGGGGGGCCAGACCCAGTACTTC. It translates to CSPRGGQTQYF.

This chain links TRBV5-1 with TRBJ2-2; 8 bases are a match to TRBD2. The CDR3 has 18 amino acids. Germline assignment: CDR1 SGHRS and CDR2 YFSETQ. V lost 4 bases to trimming and J lost 4 bases; unmatched junction nucleotides: 15. This chain's CDR3 is CASSPRIQREKVTGELFF. In nucleotides, the CDR3 is TGCGCCAGCAGCCCCCGTATCCAGCGGGAGAAGGTCACCGGGGAGCTGTTTTTT.

The chain joins TRBV5-4 to TRBJ2-7; TRBD1 agrees at 9 bases. CDR3 length: 17 amino acids. Germline CDR1 is SGHNT and CDR2 is YYREEE (reference sequence). V was pared by 3 bases and J by 2 bases, with 12 bases of the junction left unmatched. The CDR3 reads CASSSLVNRDRAYEQYF. CDR3 coding DNA: TGTGCCAGCAGCTCATTGGTGAACCGGGACAGGGCCTACGAGCAGTACTTC.

The chain couples TRBV25-1 to TRBJ2-3; 12 bases are shared with TRBD2. The V gene end was trimmed by 6 bases and the J gene end by 2 bases; junction bases not matched to a gene: 6. The CDR3 spans 16 residues. CDR1 and CDR2 (germline): MGHDK, SYGVNS. The CDR3 here is CASSPGLAGITDTQYF. DNA of the CDR3: TGTGCCAGCAGCCCCGGACTAGCGGGGATCACAGATACGCAGTATTTT. The entire variable domain, with the rest obtained from reference TRBV25-1 and TRBJ2-3, is as follows: EADIYQTPRYLVIGTGKKITLECSQTMGHDKMYWYQQDPGMELHLIHYSYGVNSTEKGDLSSESTVSRIRTEHFPLTLESARPSHTSQYLCASSPGLAGITDTQYFGPGTRLTVL.

The V and J genes are TRBV27 and TRBJ1-4; tentatively, D is TRBD1 (5 bases). This CDR3 region has 14 residues. V was trimmed by 3 bases and J by 7 bases, leaving 12 bases between them. Germline CDR1 reads MNHEY; CDR2 reads SMNVEV (reference sequence). CDR3: CASSFRGGVEKLFF. CDR3 nucleotide sequence: TGTGCCAGCAGTTTTCGTGGGGGAGTTGAAAAACTGTTTTTT. Together with reference TRBV27 and TRBJ1-4, the CDR3 gives the full variable domain: EAQVTQNPRYLITVTGKKLTVTCSQNMNHEYMSWYRQDPGLGLRQIYYSMNVEVTDKGDVPEGYKVSRKEKRNFPLILESPSPNQTSLYFCASSFRGGVEKLFFGSGTQLSVL.

V usage is TRBV18 and J usage is TRBJ1-5; D is perhaps TRBD1 (5 bases). Trimming cost V 4 bases and J 4 bases, with 5 bases left between them. Germline CDR1 KGHSH, CDR2 LQKENI. The CDR3 has 12 residues. Written as DNA, the CDR3 is TGTGCCAGCTCACAGGGGAATCAGCCCCAGCATTTT. This sequence encodes CASSQGNQPQHF.

This clone is a singleton in its sample. This sequence joins TRBV28 and TRBJ1-1; D uncertain. CDR3 length: 16 residues. Germline V gives CDR1 MDHEN, CDR2 SYDVKM. Trimming shortened V by 6 bases and J by 0 bases, and 17 bases separated the two germline ends. The CDR3 is CASRHYDLGVNTEAFF. The CDR3 coding sequence is TGTGCCAGCAGGCATTACGATCTGGGCGTGAACACTGAAGCTTTCTTT.

V gene TRBV25-1 combines with J gene TRBJ1-1; D not certain. V dropped 4 bases and J dropped 1 base, with 7 bases sitting between them. Looked up from germline, CDR1 is MGHDK and CDR2 is SYGVNS. The CDR3 contains 13 residues. The CDR3 DNA sequence: TGTGCCAGCAGTGCGACGGGGAACACTGAAGCTTTCTTT. Its protein is CASSATGNTEAFF.

This rearrangement joins TRBV4-1 to TRBJ2-7; D possibly corresponds to TRBD2 (7 bases). This CDR3 region has 15 residues. The germline V and J ends were trimmed by 0 bases and 2 bases, with 11 bases remaining between them. Germline V CDR1 and CDR2: MGHRA, YSYEKL. The CDR3, as DNA: TGCGCCAGCAGCCAAGACCCCGGGGGGCCCTACGAGCAGTACTTC. Its translation: CASSQDPGGPYEQYF.

V and J are TRBV14 and TRBJ2-3; no clear D gene. V was pared by 1 base and J by 0 bases, with 2 bases between. Looked up from germline, CDR1 is SGHDN and CDR2 is FVKESK. The CDR3 is made up of 13 amino acids. CDR3 in amino acids: CASSQVSTDTQYF. CDR3 DNA: TGTGCCAGCAGCCAAGTCAGCACAGATACGCAGTATTTT. Drawing the rest from reference TRBV14 and TRBJ2-3, the complete variable domain is EAGVTQFPSHSVIEKGQTVTLRCDPISGHDNLYWYRRVMGKEIKFLLHFVKESKQDESGMPNNRFLAERTGGTYSTLKVQPAELEDSGVYFCASSQVSTDTQYFGPGTRLTVL.

The V and J genes are TRBV2 and TRBJ2-2; D remains ambiguous. The germline V gene encodes CDR1 SNHLY and CDR2 FYNNEI. The CDR3 is 14 residues long. Trimming shortened V by 6 bases and J by 0 bases, and 8 bases separated the two germline ends. The DNA of the CDR3 is TGTGCCAGCAGCTGGGCTCCGAACACCGGGGAGCTGTTTTTT. Translation: CASSWAPNTGELFF.

The chain couples TRBV25-1 to TRBJ1-5, with 8 bases aligning to TRBD1. The length of the CDR3 is 14 residues. In germline, CDR1 is MGHDK, CDR2 SYGVNS. V shed 6 bases and J 7 bases; nucleotides not matched to a gene: 8. The CDR3 coding sequence is TGTGCCAGCAGCGCCGGACAGGGAGGCCAGCCCCAGCATTTT. This codes for CASSAGQGGQPQHF.

This chain links TRBV7-3 with TRBJ2-3, with TRBD1 as a possible D gene (5 bases). V gave up 2 bases and J gave up 2 bases, with 11 bases separating them. The CDR3 has 15 amino acids. CDR1 is SGHTA and CDR2 is FQGTGA in the germline V gene. CDR3 loop: CASSLGGRATDTQYF. In nucleotides, the CDR3 is TGTGCCAGCAGCTTAGGCGGCAGGGCCACAGATACGCAGTATTTT.

J is TRBJ2-7 and V is TRBV29-1, with D possibly called TRBD1 or TRBD2 (5 bases each). Germline values: CDR1 SQVTM, CDR2 ANQGSEA. CDR3 length equals 13 residues. V was cut by 5 bases and J by 0 bases, with 11 bases left in between. CDR3: CSVTGTASYEQYF. The CDR3 DNA reads as TGCAGCGTTACCGGGACCGCCTCCTACGAGCAGTACTTC.

Note on this clone: Other DNA sequences in this sample translate to the same CDR3. The V and J genes are TRBV20-1 and TRBJ1-2; a possible D gene is TRBD1 (6 bases). CDR1 and CDR2 (germline): DFQATT, SNEGSKA (reference sequence). Trimming removed 6 bases from V and 8 bases from J, with 13 bases in between. The CDR3 runs 11 residues. CDR3 sequence: CSATGSGGYTF. Written as DNA, the CDR3 is TGCAGTGCAACAGGGTCGGGGGGCTACACCTTC.